The 24 T cell receptor beta chains in this list originate from one sample, sequenced in a study of T cell repertoires in cytomegalovirus infection. TCRdb independently ran MiXCR on the reads; one entry per CDR3 protein. The table shows about 400,000 distinct CDR3 sequences, with about 32% occurring only once. No antigen has been identified for these receptors. This specimen was cultured PBMCs, taken from culture after CMV antigen stimulation. Receptor source: a human donor in good health (CMV status not recorded). Some clones in this sample may be carry-over from other donors' samples.

This clonotype turned up a few times. The chain recombines TRBV20-1 with TRBJ1-2; D is possibly TRBD1 (5 bases). Trimming shortened V by 3 bases and J by 8 bases, and 13 bases separated the two germline ends. The CDR3 runs to 12 residues. The germline V gene encodes CDR1 DFQATT and CDR2 SNEGSKA (reference sequence). The CDR3 reads CSARFGDEGYTF. The CDR3, as DNA: TGCAGTGCTAGGTTCGGGGACGAGGGCTACACCTTC.

The rearrangement uses TRBV27 and TRBJ2-4, with D perhaps being TRBD1 or TRBD2 (5 bases each). The germline gives CDR1 MNHEY, CDR2 SMNVEV (reference sequence). The CDR3 spans 15 residues. Trimming removed 3 bases from V and 8 bases from J, with 17 bases in between. The CDR3 DNA reads TGTGCCAGCAGTTTCGGGCCGGGACCAGGTGACATTCAGTACTTC. As protein: CASSFGPGPGDIQYF.

This chain connects TRBV12-3 or TRBV12-4 to TRBJ2-3; D remains unclear. V lost 6 bases and J 4 bases, leaving 11 bases between the germline ends. This CDR3 has 13 amino acids. The CDR3 is CASSLNRADTQYF. CDR3 sequence (DNA): TGTGCCAGCAGCCTCAACCGGGCAGATACGCAGTATTTT.

This clonotype has a single count. This chain uses TRBV10-3 with TRBJ2-1; 10 positions agree with TRBD2. The junction had 4 bases not matched to a gene; V was cut back by 2 bases and J by 0 bases. The germline CDR1 and CDR2 sequences are ENHRY and SYGVKD. The CDR3 consists of 17 residues. CDR3 residues: CAISEGSSGSSYNEQFF. Written as DNA, the CDR3 is TGTGCCATCAGTGAGGGGTCTAGCGGGAGCTCCTACAATGAGCAGTTCTTC.

The sample holds a few counts of this clonotype. V is TRBV28 and J is TRBJ1-2; no reliable D call. V lost 4 bases and J lost 4, with 4 bases in between. Germline V lookup: CDR1 MDHEN, CDR2 SYDVKM. The CDR3 is 11 amino acids. The CDR3 loop is CASSSIYGYTF. CDR3 coding DNA: TGTGCCAGCAGTTCGATCTATGGCTACACCTTC.

This chain joins TRBV29-1 and TRBJ2-5; TRBD1 matches 8 bases. Germline CDR1 SQVTM, CDR2 ANQGSEA. J gave up 5 bases and V 3 bases, and 5 bases lay outside the gene matches. The CDR3 is 13 amino acids. In DNA form, the CDR3 reads TGCAGCGTTGAGCAGGGGGCGCAGGAGACCCAGTACTTC. This translates into CSVEQGAQETQYF.

The rearrangement links TRBV23-1 to TRBJ2-5; 15 nucleotides match TRBD2. TRBV23-1 is designated an ORF whose function remains uncertain. With V trimmed by 3 bases and J by 4 bases, 6 bases remained unmatched. The CDR3 covers 17 residues. Written as DNA, the CDR3 is TGCGCCAGCAGTCATTGGACTAGCGGGAGGGGGAGAGAGACCCAGTACTTC. This sequence encodes CASSHWTSGRGRETQYF.

A few counts support this clonotype. The rearrangement links TRBV28 to TRBJ2-1; D perhaps matches TRBD2 (7 bases). Trimming took 5 bases from V and 15 from J, leaving 17 bases between them. Looked up from germline, CDR1 is MDHEN and CDR2 is SYDVKM. This CDR3 has 12 amino acids. The CDR3 coding sequence is TGTGCCAGCAGTCTCCTGGGGGGGCGAAGGTTCTTC. The encoded protein is CASSLLGGRRFF.

V usage is TRBV7-2 and J usage is TRBJ1-6; D is possibly TRBD1 (5 bases). From germline, CDR1 is SGHTA and CDR2 FQGNSA. Trimming took off 1 base at V and 9 bases at J, with 10 bases between the two ends. The length of the CDR3 is 14 residues. The CDR3 bases are TGTGCCAGCAGCTTAGGGGACCATACTTCACCCCTCCACTTT. Encoded protein: CASSLGDHTSPLHF.

The gene calls are TRBV7-9 and TRBJ1-4, with D possibly being TRBD1 (5 bases). The length of the CDR3 is 15 residues. Between the trimmed V and J ends, which lost 4 bases and 8 bases, there was a span of 17 bases. CDR1 is SEHNR, CDR2 FQNEAQ, per germline (reference sequence). DNA for the CDR3: TGTGCCAGCAGCTCTCAAACCCAGGGAGGCGAAAAACTGTTTTTT. This codes for CASSSQTQGGEKLFF.

This clonotype has just a few counts. The V call is TRBV7-2, the J call TRBJ2-7; the D gene is possibly TRBD1 (6 bases). The germline V and J ends were trimmed by 10 bases and 3 bases, with 13 bases remaining between them. The germline CDR1 and CDR2 sequences are SGHTA and FQGNSA. The CDR3 loop spans 12 amino acids. CDR3 sequence reads: CATRGSNYEQYF. In DNA, the CDR3 is TGTGCCACGAGGGGGAGTAACTACGAGCAGTACTTC.

The rearrangement uses TRBV28 and TRBJ2-3; TRBD1 or TRBD2 may be the D gene (5 bases each). CDR1 is MDHEN, CDR2 SYDVKM, per germline. The CDR3 spans 17 residues. Trimming left V 5 bases short and J 4 bases short, with 22 bases between. Here the CDR3 reads CASSPRGPVKDADTQYF. The CDR3 nucleotides are TGTGCCAGCAGTCCCCGGGGCCCGGTGAAGGATGCAGATACGCAGTATTTT. Full variable domain (outside the CDR3, taken from reference TRBV28 and TRBJ2-3): DVKVTQSSRYLVKRTGEKVFLECVQDMDHENMFWYRQDPGLGLRLIYFSYDVKMKEKGDIPEGYSVSREKKERFSLILESASTNQTSMYLCASSPRGPVKDADTQYFGPGTRLTVL.

This clonotype was detected a few times. This sequence joins TRBV2 and TRBJ2-1; 7 nucleotides agree with TRBD2. CDR1 and CDR2 (germline): SNHLY, FYNNEI. The CDR3 loop spans 14 amino acids. V was pared by 3 bases and J by 8 bases, with 7 bases of the junction left unmatched. The CDR3 DNA follows: TGTGCCAGCAGTGACCGACTAGCTGCCCATGAGCAGTTCTTC. It yields the protein CASSDRLAAHEQFF.

The chain is built from TRBV4-1 and TRBJ1-1; no definite D call. CDR3 size: 18 residues. Looked up from germline, CDR1 is MGHRA and CDR2 is YSYEKL. The V and J ends lost 0 bases and 2 bases respectively, with 19 bases between them. CDR3 DNA: TGCGCCAGCAGCCAAGACCCACGGTCCAAATTCTTTAACACTGAAGCTTTCTTT. Translated: CASSQDPRSKFFNTEAFF.

This clonotype occurred many times. The chain carries TRBV7-2 and TRBJ1-5, with 7 bases matching TRBD1. V gave up 5 bases and J gave up 4 bases; unmatched junction bases: 5. From germline, CDR1 is SGHTA and CDR2 FQGNSA. The CDR3 loop spans 14 amino acids. Here the CDR3 reads CASSQTGPNQPQHF. DNA for the CDR3: TGTGCCAGCAGCCAGACAGGGCCGAATCAGCCCCAGCATTTT.

The chain recombines TRBV28 with TRBJ2-1, with D perhaps matching TRBD2 (5 bases). The CDR3 contains 11 residues. V shed 10 bases and J shed 4 bases, with 8 bases lying between them. Germline V gene sequence: CDR1 MDHEN, CDR2 SYDVKM. CDR3 sequence: CATGLYNEQFF. The DNA of the CDR3 is TGTGCCACAGGACTTTACAATGAGCAGTTCTTC.

This clonotype was counted between two and nine times. The limits of the CDR3 on the DNA are not certain, so only TCRdb's listed CDR3 is given. The chain employs TRBV5-1 and TRBJ2-2; no DNA check was done on the table's D call, TRBD1. The CDR3 region is 15 residues in length, termini included. Germline CDR1 is SGHRS and CDR2 is YFSETQ. The CDR3 loop reads CASSTSRGGVGELFF.

This clonotype was seen a single time. The chain carries TRBV6-6 and TRBJ2-2; 8 bases are shared with TRBD1. This CDR3 has 15 amino acids. Germline V gene lookup returns CDR1 MNHNY and CDR2 SVGAGI (reference sequence). The ends lost 7 bases at V and 1 base at J; junction bases unmatched: 5. The CDR3 DNA follows: TGTGCCAGCACCTGGGGGACAGGGAACACCGGGGAGCTGTTTTTT. Translating gives CASTWGTGNTGELFF.

This clonotype was seen a few times. This chain joins TRBV20-1 and TRBJ2-3; no clear D gene. Germline-derived CDR1 and CDR2 are DFQATT and SNEGSKA (reference sequence). Trimming pared 0 bases from V and 3 bases from J, leaving 13 bases between. The CDR3 spans 15 residues. The CDR3 loop reads CSARDAQGKTDTQYF. In nucleotides, the CDR3 is TGCAGTGCTAGAGATGCCCAAGGGAAAACAGATACGCAGTATTTT.

The CDR3 region has the DNA TGCGCCAGCAGCCAAGCAGGTCAGGGACGCGAAAAACTGTTTTTT. Residues: CASSQAGQGREKLFF. The V and J genes are TRBV4-1 and TRBJ1-4, with a weak D call TRBD1 (5 bases). CDR1 and CDR2 (germline): MGHRA, YSYEKL. Deletions cut 1 base from V and 8 bases from J, with 14 bases between. The CDR3 has 15 residues.

A few counts support this clonotype. The chain recombines TRBV6-2 or TRBV6-3 with TRBJ2-1; D perhaps matches TRBD2 (6 bases). The CDR3 has 19 residues. Looked up from germline, CDR1 is MNHEY and CDR2 is SVGEGT. The germline V and J ends were trimmed by 4 bases and 0 bases, with 22 bases remaining between them. CDR3 DNA: TGTGCCAGCAGTTTCGGCGGGGCTTGGGCCCCTCCCTCCTACAATGAGCAGTTCTTC. Encoded protein: CASSFGGAWAPPSYNEQFF.

V is TRBV27 and J is TRBJ2-3; D is undetermined. The CDR3 is 14 residues long. Germline assignment: CDR1 MNHEY and CDR2 SMNVEV (reference sequence). The V gene lost 4 bases and the J gene lost 2 bases, with 10 bases spanning the gap. CDR3 amino acids: CASSYTDNTDTQYF. For the CDR3, the DNA is TGTGCCAGCAGTTATACTGACAACACAGATACGCAGTATTTT.

This sequence joins TRBV19 and TRBJ2-1, with D tentatively TRBD2 (5 bases). CDR3 size: 19 residues. Germline lookup yields CDR1 LNHDA and CDR2 SQIVND (reference sequence). Between the trimmed V and J ends, which lost 4 bases and 9 bases, there was a span of 31 bases. CDR3 in DNA: TGTGCCAGTAGTACCACTCGGGCGGGTCGGGGTTTTAGGGCAGGTGAGCAGTTCTTC. It translates to CASSTTRAGRGFRAGEQFF. Full variable domain (missing parts from reference TRBV19 and TRBJ2-1): DGGITQSPKYLFRKEGQNVTLSCEQNLNHDAMYWYRQDPGQGLRLIYYSQIVNDFQKGDIAEGYSVSREKKESFPLTVTSAQKNPTAFYLCASSTTRAGRGFRAGEQFFGPGTRLTVL.

The chain carries TRBV4-3 and TRBJ1-3; 7 positions match TRBD1. CDR1 LGHNA and CDR2 YSLEER come from the germline V gene. V lost 3 bases and J lost 4; bases outside the gene matches: 6. The CDR3 totals 15 residues. The CDR3: CASSQGGTDGNTIYF. The CDR3, as DNA: TGCGCCAGCAGCCAGGGGGGGACAGACGGAAACACCATATATTTT.